The next 27 T cell receptor beta chains were all read from a single sample in a study of regulatory T cells in long-lasting Graves disease. Arm-PCR of CDR3 regions and iRepertoire HTBI primers were the basis on which TCR beta libraries were built. A single record per CDR3 protein comes from TCRdb applying MiXCR to the multiplex PCR reads. The table lists 350,000 to 400,000 distinct CDR3 sequences, about a sixth of them singletons. Time point noted: newly diagnosed GD, antithyroid drugs for less than 3 months. After RNA was extracted from PBMCs, the TCR library was made from it. Sequencing used peripheral blood mononuclear cells (PBMCs), obtained at new diagnosis, from a patient treated with antithyroid drugs. All receptors come from a female donor with Graves disease.

As regards this clonotype: This likely traces to a read error, being one base from a far larger clone. The chain joins TRBV24-1 to TRBJ2-1; TRBD2 matches 14 bases. The CDR3 is made up of 17 amino acids. Germline V lookup: CDR1 KGHDR, CDR2 SFDVKD. V shed 3 bases, J shed 13 bases, and the junction held 13 bases outside the gene matches. CDR3 loop: CATSDTRTSGRTETQFF. The CDR3 coding sequence is TGTGCCACCAGTGATACGAGGACTAGCGGGAGGACGGAGACCCAGTTCTTC.

This clonotype was detected many times. V gene TRBV27 combines with J gene TRBJ2-2; TRBD2 might be the D (5 bases). CDR3 size: 13 residues. Germline CDR1 is MNHEY and CDR2 is SMNVEV (reference sequence). Trimming stripped 10 bases from V and 5 bases from J, with 14 bases between. The chain's CDR3 is CATRPGVTGELFF. CDR3 bases: TGTGCCACCCGACCCGGGGTAACCGGGGAGCTGTTTTTT.

This chain uses TRBV18 with TRBJ1-6; 7 bases are shared with TRBD1. V gave up 3 bases and J gave up 4 bases; unmatched junction bases: 6. This CDR3 region has 16 residues. Germline assignment: CDR1 KGHSH and CDR2 LQKENI. CDR3 region: CASSPSPGQYNSPLHF. CDR3 DNA: TGTGCCAGCTCACCCTCTCCGGGACAGTATAATTCACCCCTCCACTTT. The variable domain in full, with the rest retrieved from reference TRBV18 and TRBJ1-6, is NAGVMQNPRHLVRRRGQEARLRCSPMKGHSHVYWYRQLPEEGLKFMVYLQKENIIDESGMPKERFSAEFPKEGPSILRIQQVVRGDSAAYFCASSPSPGQYNSPLHFGNGTRLTVT.

This clonotype was recorded at least ten times. The gene calls are TRBV27 and TRBJ1-5; D call uncertain. The germline V and J ends were trimmed by 10 bases and 9 bases, with 7 bases remaining between them. The CDR3 runs 9 residues. Looked up from germline, CDR1 is MNHEY and CDR2 is SMNVEV (reference sequence). CDR3 amino acids: CANPRPQHF. CDR3 coding DNA: TGTGCCAATCCGCGGCCCCAGCATTTT.

This clonotype has just a few counts. In DNA, the CDR3 is TGTGCCAGCAGCTACAGTTCGGAGGGCTACGAGCAGTACTTC. It translates to CASSYSSEGYEQYF. The chain joins TRBV6-5 to TRBJ2-7; TRBD2 might be the D (6 bases). Trimming removed 6 bases at V and 3 bases at J, with 15 bases between. The germline CDR1 and CDR2 sequences are MNHEY and SVGAGI. This CDR3 spans 14 amino acids.

This clonotype was recorded at least ten times. This chain joins TRBV7-2 and TRBJ2-1, with 11 bases lining up with TRBD2. From germline, CDR1 is SGHTA and CDR2 FQGNSA. Germline trimming cut 5 bases from V and 2 bases from J; bases unmatched to any gene: 5. This CDR3 is 16 amino acids long. CDR3 in amino acids: CASSRTSGWTYNEQFF. CDR3 coding DNA: TGTGCCAGCAGCCGGACTAGCGGGTGGACCTACAATGAGCAGTTCTTC.

CDR3 amino acids: CASGTTQGAGNEQFF. DNA of the CDR3: TGTGCCAGCGGTACAACACAGGGGGCTGGCAATGAGCAGTTCTTC. The chain employs TRBV27 and TRBJ2-1, with 9 bases identical to TRBD1. V was clipped by 8 bases and J by 6 bases; unmatched bases: 11. This CDR3 contains 15 residues. Germline CDR1 is MNHEY and CDR2 is SMNVEV (reference sequence).

A note on this clonotype: This could be a read error, since a much larger clone is one nucleotide away. This chain connects TRBV28 to TRBJ2-1; D gene ambiguous. CDR1 is MDHEN, CDR2 SYDVKM, per germline. This CDR3 contains 14 residues. V lost 7 bases, J lost 10 bases, and 20 bases lay in between. For the CDR3, the DNA is TGTGCCAGCATGCGTAGTGGGCTCTCCTACGAGCAGTTCTTC. This sequence encodes CASMRSGLSYEQFF.

V gene TRBV27 combines with J gene TRBJ2-3; perhaps TRBD2 as D (6 bases). The CDR3 contains 15 residues. With 7 bases removed from V and 6 bases from J, the gap between germline ends came to 20 bases. The germline CDR1 and CDR2 sequences are MNHEY and SMNVEV (reference sequence). This CDR3 is CASNLGTGGIDTQYF. CDR3 in DNA: TGTGCCAGCAACCTCGGGACTGGCGGGATCGATACGCAGTATTTT.

Many counts were recorded for this clonotype. The genes are TRBV6-5 and TRBJ1-1; D might be TRBD1 (5 bases). The germline V gene has CDR1 MNHEY and CDR2 SVGAGI. Between the trimmed V and J ends, which lost 4 bases and 5 bases, there was a span of 23 bases. The CDR3 loop spans 17 amino acids. The CDR3 DNA follows: TGTGCCAGCAGTTCCCAACGCCTGGGGACGGCGGGAACTGAAGCTTTCTTT. This encodes CASSSQRLGTAGTEAFF.

This clonotype was counted a few times. The J gene is TRBJ2-5, the V gene TRBV7-9; 8 bases agree with TRBD1. CDR1 SEHNR and CDR2 FQNEAQ come from the germline V gene (reference sequence). V gave up 1 base and J gave up 2 bases; unmatched junction bases: 6. CDR3 size: 16 residues. DNA of the CDR3: TGTGCCAGCAGCTTAGTCGATTGGACAGGGCAAGAGACCCAGTACTTC. Protein: CASSLVDWTGQETQYF.

A few counts support this clonotype. V is TRBV5-4 and J is TRBJ1-1; the match to TRBD1 covers 7 bases. The CDR3 is 16 amino acids. V was pared by 5 bases and J by 1 base, with 11 bases of the junction left unmatched. In germline, CDR1 is SGHNT, CDR2 YYREEE (reference sequence). The chain's CDR3 is CASRVRPGQRNTEAFF. As DNA, the CDR3 is TGTGCCAGCAGGGTACGCCCGGGACAGAGGAACACTGAAGCTTTCTTT.

The V call is TRBV27, the J call TRBJ2-3, with 8 bases lining up with TRBD1. Germline CDR1 is MNHEY and CDR2 is SMNVEV (reference sequence). V shed 6 bases and J 4 bases; nucleotides not matched to a gene: 6. The CDR3 sequence is 14 residues long. DNA for the CDR3: TGTGCCAGCAGACAGGGGGGTCCCTCAGATACGCAGTATTTT. It yields the protein CASRQGGPSDTQYF.

This clonotype has a count of ten or more. The chain has TRBV5-8 and TRBJ2-7, with D possibly being TRBD2 (5 bases). Germline assignment: CDR1 SGHTS and CDR2 YDEGEE. V gave up 2 bases and J gave up 6 bases, with 18 bases separating them. The CDR3 totals 15 residues. The CDR3 sequence is CASSFATRESAEQYF. As DNA, the CDR3 is TGTGCCAGCAGCTTCGCTACTAGGGAATCCGCCGAGCAGTACTTC. Full variable domain (missing parts from reference TRBV5-8 and TRBJ2-7): EAGVTQSPTHLIKTRGQQATLRCSPISGHTSVYWYQQALGLGLQFLLWYDEGEERNRGNFPPRFSGRQFPNYSSELNVNALELEDSALYLCASSFATRESAEQYFGPGTRLTVT.

This clonotype was counted a few times. This rearrangement joins TRBV10-3 to TRBJ2-1; 7 bases fit TRBD2. There are 16 residues in the CDR3. Trimming took 5 bases from V and 4 from J; bases not matched to a gene: 11. Germline CDR1 and CDR2: ENHRY and SYGVKD. CDR3 residues: CAISSGTQNNYNEQFF. The CDR3 nucleotides read TGTGCCATCAGTAGCGGGACCCAAAATAATTACAATGAGCAGTTCTTC.

This clonotype showed up many times. The chain combines TRBV11-2 with TRBJ2-2, with 8 bases lining up with TRBD1. CDR1 is SGHAT and CDR2 is FQNNGV in the germline V gene. Unmatched junction bases numbered 22, after V lost 7 bases and J lost 6 bases. The CDR3 is 19 residues long. Here the CDR3 reads CASTWAGQGAFFYAGELFF. The CDR3 DNA is TGTGCCAGCACCTGGGCAGGCCAGGGGGCTTTCTTCTACGCCGGGGAGCTGTTTTTT.

The table lists this clonotype with many counts. V gene TRBV5-4 combines with J gene TRBJ2-3, with D unresolved. The germline gives CDR1 SGHNT, CDR2 YYREEE (reference sequence). Between the trimmed V and J ends, which lost 4 bases and 0 bases, there was a span of 12 bases. The CDR3 runs 15 residues. The CDR3 is CASSPRLLSTDTQYF. CDR3 DNA sequence: TGTGCCAGCAGCCCCCGTTTGCTTAGCACAGATACGCAGTATTTT. Looking up the rest from reference TRBV5-4 and TRBJ2-3 gives the full variable domain: ETGVTQSPTHLIKTRGQQVTLRCSSQSGHNTVSWYQQALGQGPQFIFQYYREEENGRGNFPPRFSGLQFPNYSSELNVNALELDDSALYLCASSPRLLSTDTQYFGPGTRLTVL.

The rearrangement joins TRBV12-3 or TRBV12-4 to TRBJ2-3; D uncertain. V shed 6 bases and J shed 5 bases, with 15 bases lying between them. CDR3 length: 14 amino acids. The CDR3 region is CASSPIQARDTQYF. DNA for the CDR3: TGTGCCAGCAGCCCTATACAAGCGAGAGATACGCAGTATTTT.

The rearrangement joins TRBV29-1 to TRBJ1-1; D gene uncertain. This CDR3 is built from 12 residues. Per the germline V gene, CDR1 is SQVTM and CDR2 is ANQGSEA. Trimming removed 4 bases from V and 0 bases from J, with 6 bases in between. The CDR3: CSVVQVNTEAFF. In nucleotides, the CDR3 is TGCAGCGTTGTTCAGGTGAACACTGAAGCTTTCTTT.

This clonotype was seen at least ten times. The V and J genes are TRBV19 and TRBJ2-7; TRBD1 is a possible D gene (6 bases). CDR3 length: 14 residues. V was cut by 6 bases and J by 4 bases, with 16 bases left in between. Per germline, CDR1 LNHDA and CDR2 SQIVND (reference sequence). CDR3 sequence (DNA): TGTGCCAGTAGCCCGACAGGAGAGCTGTACGAGCAGTACTTC. This sequence encodes CASSPTGELYEQYF.

This clonotype was seen repeatedly, ten times or more. The genes are TRBV20-1 and TRBJ2-7; 10 positions match TRBD2. CDR1 DFQATT and CDR2 SNEGSKA come from the germline V gene (reference sequence). Trimming at V came to 1 base and at J to 4 bases, leaving 1 base not matched to a gene. This CDR3 contains 13 residues. CDR3 sequence (DNA): TGCAGTGCTAGAGGACTAGCGGGTTACGAGCAGTACTTC. Residues: CSARGLAGYEQYF.

This clonotype was seen at least ten times. V is TRBV24-1 and J is TRBJ1-2, with a possible D match to TRBD1 (5 bases). Germline V CDR1 and CDR2: KGHDR, SFDVKD. The V gene lost 3 bases and the J gene lost 6 bases, with 13 bases spanning the gap. This CDR3 region has 14 residues. CDR3: CATSDGPQGDGYTF. The CDR3 DNA is TGTGCCACCAGTGATGGCCCCCAGGGAGATGGCTACACCTTC.

Many counts were recorded for this clonotype. The chain employs TRBV10-3 and TRBJ2-3; 9 nucleotides align to TRBD1. V shed 6 bases, J shed 1 base, and the junction held 2 bases outside the gene matches. There are 14 residues in the CDR3. Germline V CDR1 and CDR2: ENHRY, SYGVKD. The CDR3 sequence: CAIRRDRGTDTQYF. CDR3 bases: TGTGCCATCAGGCGGGACAGGGGCACAGATACGCAGTATTTT.

This clonotype appeared many times. J is TRBJ2-7 and V is TRBV10-3, with a possible D match to TRBD1 (6 bases). The ends were cut back, 4 bases at V and 3 bases at J, with 19 bases in the middle. Germline-derived CDR1 and CDR2 are ENHRY and SYGVKD. The CDR3 loop spans 16 amino acids. CDR3 DNA sequence: TGTGCCATCAGTGGACGCGTGGGCAGGGGAAACTACGAGCAGTACTTC. Its protein is CAISGRVGRGNYEQYF.

This clonotype appeared many times. The chain recombines TRBV9 with TRBJ2-1, with 7 positions matching TRBD1. The V gene end was trimmed by 1 base and the J gene end by 7 bases; junction bases not matched to a gene: 5. Germline V gene data show CDR1 as SGDLS and CDR2 as YYNGEE. This CDR3 has 14 residues. CDR3 sequence: CASSVNRGWNEQFF. In DNA form, the CDR3 reads TGTGCCAGCAGCGTAAACAGGGGCTGGAATGAGCAGTTCTTC.

This clonotype was found many times. The chain joins TRBV7-3 to TRBJ1-1; D is undetermined. Germline values: CDR1 SGHTA, CDR2 FQGTGA. Trimming pared 3 bases from V and 4 bases from J, leaving 12 bases between. This CDR3 has 14 residues. CDR3 sequence reads: CASSFQRISTEAFF. The CDR3 nucleotides are TGTGCCAGCAGCTTCCAGCGCATCAGCACTGAAGCTTTCTTT.

This clonotype was detected many times. The chain links TRBV16 to TRBJ1-1, with 11 positions matching TRBD1. The CDR3 loop spans 15 amino acids. Trimming removed 4 bases from V and 3 bases from J; junction bases left unmatched: 4. Germline CDR1 reads KGHSY; CDR2 reads FQNENV. CDR3 residues: CASSPDRGRDTEAFF. The CDR3 bases are TGTGCCAGCAGCCCGGACAGGGGGCGGGACACTGAAGCTTTCTTT.